This paragraph covers one TCR beta chain sequence. TCRdb re-called the multiplex PCR reads with MiXCR, one entry per CDR3 protein. In the table there are tens of thousands of distinct CDR3 sequences, roughly 39% of which are singletons. These data are taken from a study of breast tumors, draining lymph nodes, adjacent tissues. Germline CDR1 SEHNR, CDR2 FQNEAQ (reference sequence). This CDR3 comprises 16 residues. V was clipped by 4 bases and J by 0 bases, with 12 bases between them. Sequencing was performed on breast tumor tissue. The source is a female donor with breast cancer. Some clones in this sample may be carry-over from other donors' samples. V usage is TRBV7-9 and J usage is TRBJ1-4; D remains ambiguous. The CDR3 sequence: CASSSQNTTTNEKLFF. The DNA for the CDR3 is TGTGCCAGCAGCTCGCAGAACACTACAACTAATGAAAAACTGTTTTTT.